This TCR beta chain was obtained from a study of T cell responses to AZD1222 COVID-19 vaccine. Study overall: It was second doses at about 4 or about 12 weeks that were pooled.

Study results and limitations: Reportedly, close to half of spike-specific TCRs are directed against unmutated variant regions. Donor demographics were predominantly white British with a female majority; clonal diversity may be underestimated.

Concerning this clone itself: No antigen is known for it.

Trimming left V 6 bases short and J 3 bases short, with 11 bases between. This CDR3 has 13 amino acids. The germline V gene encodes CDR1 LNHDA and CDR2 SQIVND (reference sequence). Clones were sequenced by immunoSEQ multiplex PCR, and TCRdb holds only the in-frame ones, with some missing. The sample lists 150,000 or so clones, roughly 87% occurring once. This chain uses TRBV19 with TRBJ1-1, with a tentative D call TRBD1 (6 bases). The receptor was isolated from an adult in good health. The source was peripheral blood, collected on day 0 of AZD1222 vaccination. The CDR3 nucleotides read TGTGCCAGTAGGTACAGGGTGCACACTGAAGCTTTCTTT. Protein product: CASRYRVHTEAFF.